The 17 T cell receptor beta chains below were found in one sample sequenced in a study of blood T cells in healthy people across ages. PCR was performed a second time for roughly 6 to 12 cycles using a sample-barcoded 5' primer and a J-beta primer mix. TCRdb re-called the 5' RACE reads through MiXCR, storing one row per CDR3 protein. This table has some 900,000 distinct CDR3 sequences, around 49% appearing once. Sequenced sample: blood. These receptors originate from a man between 25 and 39 years old in good health.

The J gene is TRBJ1-6, the V gene TRBV6-2 or TRBV6-3; perhaps TRBD1 as D (6 bases). Deletions cut 4 bases from V and 11 bases from J, with 24 bases between. Germline V gene sequence: CDR1 MNHEY, CDR2 SVGEGT. The CDR3 is made up of 17 amino acids. CDR3 region: CASSSPRYLDSGPPLHF. In nucleotides, the CDR3 is TGTGCCAGCAGTTCCCCTCGATATTTGGACAGCGGTCCACCCCTCCACTTT.

CDR3 in amino acids: CASSPIAGPTYEQYF. The DNA of the CDR3 is TGTGCCAGCAGTCCGATAGCGGGGCCAACCTACGAGCAGTACTTC. This rearrangement joins TRBV12-3 or TRBV12-4 to TRBJ2-7; 8 nucleotides match TRBD2. Germline trimming cut 5 bases from V and 2 bases from J; bases unmatched to any gene: 8. This CDR3 is 15 amino acids long.

This chain joins TRBV5-1 and TRBJ2-7; no reliable D call. Germline assignment: CDR1 SGHRS and CDR2 YFSETQ. The CDR3 contains 14 residues. Trimming stripped 7 bases from V and 0 bases from J, with 14 bases between. CDR3 sequence reads: CASARDGNSYEQYF. The CDR3 region has the DNA TGCGCCAGCGCTAGAGACGGAAACTCCTACGAGCAGTACTTC.

This chain connects TRBV20-1 to TRBJ2-7; D is possibly TRBD2 (6 bases). CDR1 is DFQATT, CDR2 SNEGSKA, per germline (reference sequence). The CDR3 totals 15 residues. Trimming removed 1 base from V and 4 bases from J, with 17 bases in between. The CDR3 DNA is TGCAGTGCTAGAGGGGACGGGGGAGAAGGTTACGAGCAGTACTTC. Amino acid sequence: CSARGDGGEGYEQYF.

This clonotype was observed once. This sequence joins TRBV11-3 and TRBJ2-5; D unresolved. CDR1 and CDR2 (germline): SGHNT, YENEEA. V lost 4 bases and J 2 bases, leaving 14 bases between the germline ends. This CDR3 region has 15 residues. CDR3 coding DNA: TGTGCCAGCAGCTGGTCCTTAGGGCGGCAAGAGACCCAGTACTTC. Its translation: CASSWSLGRQETQYF.

The chain employs TRBV2 and TRBJ2-3, with TRBD2 identical over 8 bases. The CDR3 covers 14 residues. In germline, CDR1 is SNHLY, CDR2 FYNNEI. Losses at the gene ends were 10 bases for V and 4 bases for J; bases not matched to a gene: 10. In DNA, the CDR3 is TGTGCCACTTCGGGGGGGCTCGGCCCAGATACGCAGTATTTT. It codes for CATSGGLGPDTQYF.

This clonotype showed up just a few times. V usage is TRBV7-2 and J usage is TRBJ2-3, with 9 bases lining up with TRBD2. With V trimmed by 2 bases and J by 0 bases, 3 bases remained unmatched. CDR3 length: 16 amino acids. CDR1 is SGHTA, CDR2 FQGNSA, per germline. CDR3 amino acids: CASSLRAGGSTDTQYF. The CDR3 DNA follows: TGTGCCAGCAGCTTAAGAGCGGGGGGAAGCACAGATACGCAGTATTTT. The full variable domain, rest sourced from reference TRBV7-2 and TRBJ2-3, is GAGVSQSPSNKVTEKGKDVELRCDPISGHTALYWYRQSLGQGLEFLIYFQGNSAPDKSGLPSDRFSAERTGGSVSTLTIQRTQQEDSAVYLCASSLRAGGSTDTQYFGPGTRLTVL.

This clonotype was seen at least ten times. V and J are TRBV7-2 and TRBJ1-1; D is unresolved. V gave up 7 bases and J gave up 4 bases, with 10 bases separating them. The CDR3 covers 12 residues. In germline, CDR1 is SGHTA, CDR2 FQGNSA. The DNA for the CDR3 is TGTGCCAGCACCACCATCCCCACTGAAGCTTTCTTT. This encodes CASTTIPTEAFF.

This clonotype appeared once. The genes are TRBV12-3 or TRBV12-4 and TRBJ2-3; D is unclear. V was cut by 6 bases and J by 6 bases, with 10 bases left in between. The CDR3 length is 12 residues. CDR3 sequence reads: CASSPNWDTQYF. CDR3 DNA sequence: TGTGCCAGCAGCCCCAATTGGGATACGCAGTATTTT.

The gene calls are TRBV5-1 and TRBJ1-1; no clear D gene. The CDR3 consists of 16 residues. Germline V CDR1 and CDR2: SGHRS, YFSETQ. V shed 0 bases and J shed 3 bases, with 15 bases lying between them. The CDR3 DNA sequence: TGCGCCAGCAGCTTGGGGCCCGCGGGTACCCACACTGAAGCTTTCTTT. Protein product: CASSLGPAGTHTEAFF.

The chain couples TRBV11-3 to TRBJ1-4, with D possibly matching TRBD1 (5 bases). Trimming stripped 1 base from V and 5 bases from J, with 14 bases between. This CDR3 has 16 residues. CDR1 is SGHNT and CDR2 is YENEEA in the germline V gene. The CDR3 region is CASSLGDGAVNEKLFF. In DNA form, the CDR3 reads TGTGCCAGCAGCTTAGGAGACGGGGCGGTGAATGAAAAACTGTTTTTT.

The J gene is TRBJ2-1, the V gene TRBV2, with D tentatively TRBD1 or TRBD2 (5 bases each). Trimming left V 2 bases short and J 7 bases short, with 12 bases between. The CDR3 runs 14 residues. The germline V gene encodes CDR1 SNHLY and CDR2 FYNNEI. The DNA of the CDR3 is TGTGCCAGCAGTGAAAGGGCAGGGAGAAATGAGCAGTTCTTC. Its translation: CASSERAGRNEQFF.

The V call is TRBV7-3, the J call TRBJ1-6; possibly TRBD1 for D (6 bases). The CDR3 spans 15 residues. Trimming left V 5 bases short and J 6 bases short, with 14 bases between. Germline V CDR1 and CDR2: SGHTA, FQGTGA. Here the CDR3 reads CASSTSQGPNSPLHF. CDR3 DNA sequence: TGTGCCAGCAGCACCTCACAGGGCCCTAATTCACCCCTCCACTTT.

The V gene is TRBV19, the J gene TRBJ1-1; D call uncertain. This CDR3 contains 13 residues. V was clipped by 3 bases and J by 4 bases, with 9 bases between them. Looked up from germline, CDR1 is LNHDA and CDR2 is SQIVND (reference sequence). This CDR3 is CASSIGRVTEAFF. DNA of the CDR3: TGTGCCAGTAGTATTGGGAGGGTCACTGAAGCTTTCTTT.

This chain links TRBV20-1 with TRBJ2-3, with D uncertain. The CDR3 covers 15 residues. From germline, CDR1 is DFQATT and CDR2 SNEGSKA (reference sequence). V lost 3 bases, J lost 0 bases, and 13 bases lay in between. The CDR3 here is CSASSGPTSTDTQYF. CDR3 DNA: TGCAGTGCTAGTTCGGGTCCTACTAGCACAGATACGCAGTATTTT.

Remarks on this clonotype: A much bigger clone sits one base away, suggesting this may be a read error. This sequence joins TRBV21-1 and TRBJ2-7. TRBV21-1 is marked as a pseudogene. This CDR3 has 15 amino acids. CDR3 loop: CASSKERVPSDEQYF. DNA for the CDR3: TGTGCCAGCAGCAAAGAGCGGGTTCCCTCCGACGAGCAGTACTTC.

V and J are TRBV6-1 and TRBJ2-4; D ambiguous. The V gene's germline CDR1 is MNHNS and CDR2 SASEGT. Trimming shortened V by 10 bases and J by 0 bases, and 16 bases separated the two germline ends. The CDR3 has 15 amino acids. In nucleotides, the CDR3 is TGTGCCAACCTAAAGGCACATAAAGCCAAAAACATTCAGTACTTC. Protein sequence: CANLKAHKAKNIQYF.